Below are 6 T cell receptor beta chains sequenced from a single sample in a study of spatial heterogeneity in lung cancer. Time point noted: sample taken at primary tumor resection. Researchers sequenced whole RNA taken from tumor, nontumor lung or frozen PBMC without sorting. TCRdb reprocessed the 5' RACE reads with MiXCR, giving one entry per CDR3 protein. This sample yields over 1,500 distinct CDR3 sequences, of which roughly 26% are seen a single time; approximately 57% belongs to the top ten. The input for sequencing was PBMCs, taken at surgery. The receptors originated from a male donor with early-stage non-small cell lung cancer.

This clonotype was seen more than once but under ten times. This rearrangement joins TRBV20-1 to TRBJ1-1, with 9 bases that match TRBD1. Germline V gene sequence: CDR1 DFQATT, CDR2 SNEGSKA (reference sequence). Trimming removed 2 bases from V and 1 base from J; junction bases left unmatched: 8. The CDR3 is 16 residues long. CDR3 sequence (DNA): TGCAGTGCTAGATGGGGGACAGGGATTGAGAACACTGAAGCTTTCTTT. Translation: CSARWGTGIENTEAFF.

This clonotype was seen ten or more times. V usage is TRBV5-1 and J usage is TRBJ2-1, with D possibly TRBD2 on 7 matching bases. This CDR3 region has 21 residues. The germline V and J ends were trimmed by 0 bases and 0 bases, with 25 bases remaining between them. The germline CDR1 and CDR2 sequences are SGHRS and YFSETQ. CDR3 bases: TGCGCCAGCAGCTTGGGGCCCCTGTTCTCTAGGGGGAGGGACTCCTACAATGAGCAGTTCTTC. This translates into CASSLGPLFSRGRDSYNEQFF.

By share, this clonotype counts as medium-sized. The gene calls are TRBV27 and TRBJ2-7, with 7 positions matching TRBD2. The germline V gene has CDR1 MNHEY and CDR2 SMNVEV (reference sequence). This CDR3 has 19 residues. V gave up 2 bases and J gave up 0 bases; unmatched junction bases: 16. CDR3 protein: CASSLGTELREVSSYEQYF. Written as DNA, the CDR3 is TGTGCCAGCAGTTTAGGGACCGAGCTTCGGGAGGTTAGCTCCTACGAGCAGTACTTC.

The rearrangement uses TRBV7-9 and TRBJ2-3, with D possibly matching TRBD2 (5 bases). Germline V CDR1 and CDR2: SEHNR, FQNEAQ (reference sequence). Trimming pared 4 bases from V and 6 bases from J, leaving 8 bases between. The length of the CDR3 is 12 residues. The CDR3 reads CASSSLADTQYF. The CDR3 region has the DNA TGTGCCAGCAGCTCCTTAGCGGATACGCAGTATTTT.

The CDR3, as DNA: TGTGCCAGCAGCCTACCTTACCCGGGACAGGTGACCTCTGGGGCCAACGTCCTGACTTTC. Translated, it gives CASSLPYPGQVTSGANVLTF. The chain carries TRBV11-2 and TRBJ2-6; 8 positions match TRBD1. CDR1 SGHAT and CDR2 FQNNGV come from the germline V gene. The CDR3 spans 20 residues. Trimming took 5 bases from V and 0 from J; bases not matched to a gene: 15.

The chain uses TRBV20-1 and TRBJ1-1; maybe TRBD1 (5 bases). This CDR3 comprises 14 residues. Germline values: CDR1 DFQATT, CDR2 SNEGSKA (reference sequence). V lost 3 bases and J 1 base, leaving 12 bases between the germline ends. This CDR3 is CSASDGARNTEAFF. The CDR3 region has the DNA TGCAGTGCTAGTGACGGGGCCCGGAACACTGAAGCTTTCTTT.